This T cell receptor beta chain was recorded in a study of control samples from healthy donors and cancer patients. Trimming removed 0 bases from V and 1 base from J, with 12 bases in between. CDR3 size: 17 residues. The germline V gene encodes CDR1 MDHEN and CDR2 SYDVKM. Measured with immunoSEQ multiplex PCR; TCRdb has only the in-frame clones, and not every one. The sample lists tens of thousands of clones, approximately 94% seen once, with 5% to 7.5% in the top ten. This receptor was taken from a man in his 60s in good health. The chain has TRBV28 and TRBJ1-4; weak D call: TRBD1 (6 bases). Source material: blood. Here the CDR3 reads CASSLWGTGQTNEKLFF. The CDR3 coding sequence is TGTGCCAGCAGTTTATGGGGGACGGGACAAACTAATGAAAAACTGTTTTTT.